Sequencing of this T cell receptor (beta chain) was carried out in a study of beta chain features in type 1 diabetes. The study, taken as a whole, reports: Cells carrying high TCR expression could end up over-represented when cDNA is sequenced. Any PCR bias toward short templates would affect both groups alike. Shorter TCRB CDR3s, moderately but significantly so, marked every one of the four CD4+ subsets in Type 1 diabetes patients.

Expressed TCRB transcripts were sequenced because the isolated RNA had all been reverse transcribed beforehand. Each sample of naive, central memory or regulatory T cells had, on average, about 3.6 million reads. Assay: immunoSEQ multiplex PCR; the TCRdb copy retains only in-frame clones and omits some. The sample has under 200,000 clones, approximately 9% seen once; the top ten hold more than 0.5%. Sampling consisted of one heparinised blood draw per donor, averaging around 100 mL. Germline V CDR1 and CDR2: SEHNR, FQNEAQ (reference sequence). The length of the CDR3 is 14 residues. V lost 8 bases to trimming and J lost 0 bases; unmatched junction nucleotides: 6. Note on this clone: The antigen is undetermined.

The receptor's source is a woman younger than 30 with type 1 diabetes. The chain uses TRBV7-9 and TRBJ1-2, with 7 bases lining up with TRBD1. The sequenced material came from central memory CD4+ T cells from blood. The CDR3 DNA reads TGTGCCAGCGGGGCCGGGACAGCTAACTATGGCTACACCTTC. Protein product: CASGAGTANYGYTF.